This paragraph covers one T cell receptor (beta chain) sequence. This entry comes from a study of T cell repertoires in cytomegalovirus infection. TCRdb reprocessed the reads with MiXCR, giving one entry per CDR3 protein. The sample consists of 400,000 or so distinct CDR3 sequences, 25% to 40% of them appearing once. Deletions cut 5 bases from V and 1 base from J, with 14 bases between. The CDR3 has 14 residues. Germline CDR1 SQVTM, CDR2 ANQGSEA. The sample comprised PBMCs. This chain uses TRBV29-1 with TRBJ1-1; the D gene is possibly TRBD1 (5 bases). The receptor comes from a human donor in good health (CMV status not recorded). Some clones in this sample may be carry-over from other donors' samples. CDR3 coding DNA: TGCAGCGTTATTCTCGGGGGAGAGAACACTGAAGCTTTCTTT. It translates to CSVILGGENTEAFF.